This record covers a single T cell receptor beta chain. Libraries were prepared by immunoSEQ multiplex PCR; TCRdb keeps only in-frame clonotypes and omits some of them. The data contain some 80,000 clones, approximately 89% of them singletons. The sample is drawn from a study of control samples from healthy donors and cancer patients. Germline CDR1 is KGHSH and CDR2 is LQKENI. This CDR3 spans 14 amino acids. With 2 bases clipped from V and 3 bases from J, the junction kept 0 bases outside the gene matches. What was sequenced was blood. This receptor was obtained from a man in his fifties in good health. The V and J genes are TRBV18 and TRBJ1-1; 10 nucleotides match TRBD1. The CDR3: CASSPDRGHTEAFF. The CDR3 bases are TGTGCCAGCTCACCAGACAGGGGGCACACTGAAGCTTTCTTT.